This TCR beta chain was retrieved from a study of blood T cell repertoires in COVID-19. Across the whole study: The samples span acute and convalescent COVID-19 from the United States, Italy and Spain.

Germline V gives CDR1 SNHLY, CDR2 FYNNEI. V shed 1 base, J shed 4 bases, and the junction held 7 bases outside the gene matches. This CDR3 is built from 16 residues. Source study methods: Reference gene primer amplification yielded estimated nucleated cell counts. Libraries were prepared by immunoSEQ multiplex PCR; TCRdb keeps only in-frame clonotypes and omits some of them. Clone size and V and J calls were adopted from that table, with D and trimming inferred from the DNA. The table shows under 140,000 clones, with under 75% occurring only once. This chain connects TRBV2 to TRBJ1-5, with 7 bases matching TRBD1. The sample consisted of peripheral blood. This clonotype was sampled from a woman aged 55-70 years with acute or convalescent COVID-19. CDR3 region: CASSEVAWDSNQPQHF. In DNA, the CDR3 is TGTGCCAGCAGTGAAGTTGCTTGGGACAGTAATCAGCCCCAGCATTTT.